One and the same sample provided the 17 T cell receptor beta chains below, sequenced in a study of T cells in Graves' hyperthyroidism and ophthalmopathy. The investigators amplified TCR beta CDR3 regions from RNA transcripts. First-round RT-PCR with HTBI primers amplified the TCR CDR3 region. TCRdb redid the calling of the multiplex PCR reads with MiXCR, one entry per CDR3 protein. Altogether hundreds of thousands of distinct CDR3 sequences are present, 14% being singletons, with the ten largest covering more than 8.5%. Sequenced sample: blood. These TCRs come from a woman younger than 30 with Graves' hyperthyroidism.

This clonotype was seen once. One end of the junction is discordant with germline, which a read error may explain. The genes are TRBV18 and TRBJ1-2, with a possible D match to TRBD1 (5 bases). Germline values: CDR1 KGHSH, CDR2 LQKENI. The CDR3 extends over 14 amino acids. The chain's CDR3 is CVSSPKTAPRGWTF. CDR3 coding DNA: TGTGTCAGCTCACCAAAGACAGCTCCTCGAGGTTGGACCTTC.

CDR3 nucleotide sequence: TGTGCCAGCAGTGGTCAAGGGGACGAGCAGTACTTC. Amino acid sequence: CASSGQGDEQYF. This chain uses TRBV2 with TRBJ2-7; D is possibly TRBD1 (5 bases). V lost 4 bases, J lost 5 bases, and 9 bases lay in between. Looked up from germline, CDR1 is SNHLY and CDR2 is FYNNEI. CDR3 length equals 12 residues.

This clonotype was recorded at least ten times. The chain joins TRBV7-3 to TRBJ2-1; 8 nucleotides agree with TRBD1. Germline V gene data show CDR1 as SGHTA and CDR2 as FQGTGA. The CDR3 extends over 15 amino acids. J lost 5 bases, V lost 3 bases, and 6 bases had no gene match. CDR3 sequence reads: CASSFDRGPHNEQFF. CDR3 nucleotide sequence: TGTGCCAGCAGCTTCGACAGGGGTCCCCACAATGAGCAGTTCTTC.

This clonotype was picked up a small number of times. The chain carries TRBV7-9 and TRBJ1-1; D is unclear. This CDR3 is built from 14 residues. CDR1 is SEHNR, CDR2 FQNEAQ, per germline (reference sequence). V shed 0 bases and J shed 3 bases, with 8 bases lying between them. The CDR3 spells CASSLAREYTEAFF. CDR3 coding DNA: TGTGCCAGCAGCTTAGCGAGGGAGTACACTGAAGCTTTCTTT.

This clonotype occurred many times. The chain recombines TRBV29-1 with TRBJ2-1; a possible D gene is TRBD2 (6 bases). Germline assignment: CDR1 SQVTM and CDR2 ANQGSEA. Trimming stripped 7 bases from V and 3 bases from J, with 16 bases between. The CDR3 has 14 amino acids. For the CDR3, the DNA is TGCAGCGCCTATACACAGCGGGTCTACAATGAGCAGTTCTTC. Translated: CSAYTQRVYNEQFF.

The CDR3 sequence: CASRDTGLETQYF. CDR3 coding DNA: TGTGCCAGCAGGGATACAGGGCTGGAGACCCAGTACTTC. V is TRBV6-1 and J is TRBJ2-5, with D possibly being TRBD1 (6 bases). V dropped 6 bases and J dropped 5 bases, with 13 bases sitting between them. This CDR3 is 13 amino acids long. Germline CDR1 is MNHNS and CDR2 is SASEGT.

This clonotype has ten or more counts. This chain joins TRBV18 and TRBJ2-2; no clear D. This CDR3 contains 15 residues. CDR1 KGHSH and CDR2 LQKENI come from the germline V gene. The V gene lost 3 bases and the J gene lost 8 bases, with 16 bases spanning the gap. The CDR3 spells CASSPDGPGSGELFF. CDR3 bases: TGTGCCAGCTCACCGGATGGGCCGGGTTCGGGGGAGCTGTTTTTT.

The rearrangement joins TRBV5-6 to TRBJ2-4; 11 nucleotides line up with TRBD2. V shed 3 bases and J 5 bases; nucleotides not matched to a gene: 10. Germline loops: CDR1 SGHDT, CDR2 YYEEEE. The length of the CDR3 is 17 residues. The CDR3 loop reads CASSYGLAGSPENIQYF. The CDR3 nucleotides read TGTGCCAGCAGCTATGGACTAGCGGGCAGCCCCGAAAACATTCAGTACTTC.

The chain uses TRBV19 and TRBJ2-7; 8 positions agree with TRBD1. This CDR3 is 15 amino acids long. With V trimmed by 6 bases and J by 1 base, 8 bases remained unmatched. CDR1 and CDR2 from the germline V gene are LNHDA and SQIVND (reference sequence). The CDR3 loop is CASSISRGRSYEQYF. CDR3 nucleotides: TGTGCCAGTAGCATAAGCAGGGGGCGATCCTACGAGCAGTACTTC.

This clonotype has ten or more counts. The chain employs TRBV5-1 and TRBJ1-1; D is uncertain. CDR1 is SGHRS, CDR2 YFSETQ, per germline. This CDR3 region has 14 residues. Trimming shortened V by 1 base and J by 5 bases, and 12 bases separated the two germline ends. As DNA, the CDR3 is TGCGCCAGCAGCTTGAGGGTGAGCGGAACTGAAGCTTTCTTT. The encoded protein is CASSLRVSGTEAFF. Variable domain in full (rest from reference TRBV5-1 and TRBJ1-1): KAGVTQTPRYLIKTRGQQVTLSCSPISGHRSVSWYQQTPGQGLQFLFEYFSETQRNKGNFPGRFSGRQFSNSRSEMNVSTLELGDSALYLCASSLRVSGTEAFFGQGTRLTVV.

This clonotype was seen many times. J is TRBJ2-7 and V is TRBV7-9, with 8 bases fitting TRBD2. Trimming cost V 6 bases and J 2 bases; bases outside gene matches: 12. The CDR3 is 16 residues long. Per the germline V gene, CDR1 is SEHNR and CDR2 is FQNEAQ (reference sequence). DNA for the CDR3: TGTGCCAGCAGTTCAGCCGCAGCGGGAGATCCCTACGAGCAGTACTTC. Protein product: CASSSAAAGDPYEQYF.

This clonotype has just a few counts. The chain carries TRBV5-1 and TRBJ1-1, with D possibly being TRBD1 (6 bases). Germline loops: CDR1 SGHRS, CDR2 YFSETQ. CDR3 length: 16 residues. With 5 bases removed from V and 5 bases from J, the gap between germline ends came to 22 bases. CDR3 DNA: TGCGCCAGCAGTCCGAATACCCCGGGGGGCGAGACTGAAGCTTTCTTT. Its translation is CASSPNTPGGETEAFF.

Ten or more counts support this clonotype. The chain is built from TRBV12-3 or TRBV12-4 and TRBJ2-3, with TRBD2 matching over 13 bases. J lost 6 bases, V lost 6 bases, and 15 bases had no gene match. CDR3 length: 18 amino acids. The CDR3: CASSPLRGLAGVQDTQYF. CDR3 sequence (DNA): TGTGCCAGCAGCCCCCTTCGCGGACTAGCGGGAGTCCAGGATACGCAGTATTTT.

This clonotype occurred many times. CDR3 in DNA: TGTGCCAGCAGCTTAGGGCCCCCCTACACTGAAGCTTTCTTT. Translation gives CASSLGPPYTEAFF. V gene TRBV7-2 combines with J gene TRBJ1-1; D ambiguous. CDR3 size: 14 residues. Germline CDR1 SGHTA, CDR2 FQGNSA. V dropped 1 base and J dropped 3 bases, with 9 bases sitting between them.

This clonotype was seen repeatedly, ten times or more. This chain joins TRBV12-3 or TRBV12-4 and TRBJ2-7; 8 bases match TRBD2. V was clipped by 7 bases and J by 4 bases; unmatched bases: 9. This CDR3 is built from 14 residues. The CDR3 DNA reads TGTGCCAGCACCCCCGGGACTAGTCTTTACGAGCAGTACTTC. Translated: CASTPGTSLYEQYF.

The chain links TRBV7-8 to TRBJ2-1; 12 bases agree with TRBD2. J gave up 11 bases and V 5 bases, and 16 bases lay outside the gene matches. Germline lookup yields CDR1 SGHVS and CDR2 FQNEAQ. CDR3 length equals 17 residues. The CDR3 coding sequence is TGTGCCAGCAGCCCAGGTGGGGCTAGCGGGAGGGCCGGGAAGCAGTTCTTC. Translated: CASSPGGASGRAGKQFF.

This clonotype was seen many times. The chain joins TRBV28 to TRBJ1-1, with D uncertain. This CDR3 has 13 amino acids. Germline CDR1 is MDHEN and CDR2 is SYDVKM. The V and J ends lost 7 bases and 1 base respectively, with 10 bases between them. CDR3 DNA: TGTGCCAGCACACCCGGTGAGAACACTGAAGCTTTCTTT. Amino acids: CASTPGENTEAFF.